Listed here is a single TCR beta chain. This clone's antigen is unknown. No base quality values were provided; no much bigger clone lies one nucleotide off. The germline V gene specifies SNHLY as CDR1 and FYNNEI as CDR2. V is trimmed back by 8 bases and J by 5 bases, and the junction contains 17 bases that no gene match accounts for. Reading from cysteine to phenylalanine, the CDR3 counts 18 amino acids. CDR3 DNA only is kept here, 54 bases in frame from base 1. The sample's time point label is to be understood as: day 60 (about 2 months) after transplantation. The sample's treatment or condition label, decoded: allogeneic hematopoietic cell transplantation with graft depleted of TCRalphabeta T cells and CD19 B cells. TCRalphabeta/CD19-depleted allogeneic hematopoietic cell grafts were given to the transplant recipients, all of whom were children. These data are taken from a study of T-cell reconstitution after alpha-beta-depleted transplantation in children (dated by TCRdb to the mid-2010s). Describing the broader study: T-cell immune reconstitution after TCRalphabeta/CD19-depleted allogeneic hematopoietic cell transplantation in children was quantitatively tracked in the study by means of TCR repertoire profiling. Overall results and qualifications from the work: Over the following months the frequencies of hyperexpanded clones went down, and after one year T-cell counts and TCRbeta diversity were mostly credited to newly produced T cells. In some patients, high TCRbeta diversity at day 60 was attributed to recipient T cells and intrathymic progenitors that had survived conditioning. About two months after transplant, the apparently early recovery of alphabetaT-cell counts reportedly depended on just several hundred clones that had expanded rapidly and came from non-depleted graft cells.

The library was obtained by PCR. TCRdb lists the instrument as Illumina HiSeq 2500. TCR library preparation used molecular barcoding, with unique molecular identifiers applied to normalize quantification of the TCRbeta repertoire. TCRdb trimmed the raw reads at Q25, called clones with MiXCR and kept productive beta chains. All rows with the same CDR3 protein become a single entry with the most common DNA and genes. The sample data list around 100,000 distinct CDR3 sequences, and 4.5% to 7.5% of these were observed just once. The top ten hold about 6% of the sample. The sequence links TRBV2 to TRBJ2-1; 11 nucleotides in the junction match TRBD2. This specimen was PBMCs, mostly from graft donor cells, taken 60 days after TCRalphabeta/CD19-depleted stem cell transplant. The TCR comes from a female patient under 10 years old who had a stem cell transplant for Fanconi anemia, so the T cells may come from the graft donor. The nucleotide sequence is TGTGCCAGCGGGGGGGTTAGCGGGAGGGCCGGTAATGACAATGAGCAGTTCTTC. It specifies CASGGVSGRAGNDNEQFF. Extended through the reference TRBV2 and TRBJ2-1 proteins, this CDR3 yields the full variable domain: EPEVTQTPSHQVTQMGQEVILRCVPISNHLYFYWYRQILGQKVEFLVSFYNNEISEKSEIFDDQFSVERPDGSNFTLKIRSTKLEDSAMYFCASGGVSGRAGNDNEQFFGPGTRLTVL.